Following are 5 T cell receptor beta chains from one sample sequenced in a study of T-cell reconstitution after alpha-beta-depleted transplantation in children. The library targeted TCRbeta and was prepared with unique molecular identifiers. A single record per CDR3 protein comes from TCRdb applying MiXCR to the PCR reads. The profile shows about 230,000 distinct CDR3 sequences, more than 10% of them singletons. The sample here was PBMCs from the stem cell graft donor, taken from the stem cell graft. All receptors derive from a human donor who donated a stem cell graft to a child with acute lymphoblastic leukemia.

This clonotype was detected many times. The chain links TRBV20-1 to TRBJ2-7; 11 bases line up with TRBD2. Germline V gene lookup returns CDR1 DFQATT and CDR2 SNEGSKA (reference sequence). The CDR3 totals 13 residues. The V gene end was trimmed by 6 bases and the J gene end by 9 bases; junction bases not matched to a gene: 10. CDR3 nucleotide sequence: TGCAGTGCCCCCCCCGAACTAGCGGGAGTGCAGTACTTC. Protein sequence: CSAPPELAGVQYF.

The table lists this clonotype with many counts. The chain uses TRBV7-6 and TRBJ1-1; weak D call: TRBD1 (5 bases). The V end lost 5 bases, the J end lost 2 bases, and 15 bases lay between the germline ends. Germline V gene lookup returns CDR1 SGHVS and CDR2 FNYEAQ. The CDR3 totals 15 residues. The CDR3 sequence is CASSTRGGVNTEAFF. Here the CDR3 DNA reads TGTGCCAGCAGCACCCGCGGGGGTGTTAACACTGAAGCTTTCTTT.

This clonotype was recorded many times. The gene calls are TRBV19 and TRBJ1-3, with D possibly matching TRBD1 (5 bases). The CDR3 runs 15 residues. V dropped 7 bases and J dropped 0 bases, with 13 bases sitting between them. Germline V lookup: CDR1 LNHDA, CDR2 SQIVND (reference sequence). CDR3 region: CASTFDRLSGNTIYF. Written as DNA, the CDR3 is TGTGCCAGTACCTTCGACAGACTCTCTGGAAACACCATATATTTT.

This clonotype was seen ten or more times. The rearrangement uses TRBV13 and TRBJ1-6; TRBD1 aligns across 8 bases. This CDR3 has 14 residues. Germline trimming cut 8 bases from V and 9 bases from J; bases unmatched to any gene: 9. The germline V gene encodes CDR1 PRHDT and CDR2 FYEKMQ (reference sequence). In DNA form, the CDR3 reads TGTGCCAGCCTTATAACAGGGGGGTCTTCACCCCTCCACTTT. It encodes CASLITGGSSPLHF.

V and J are TRBV12-3 or TRBV12-4 and TRBJ1-2, with D perhaps TRBD1 (6 bases). Deletions cut 6 bases from V and 8 bases from J, with 16 bases between. CDR3 size: 13 residues. CDR3 sequence reads: CASRLSGVGGYTF. CDR3 coding DNA: TGTGCCAGCAGGCTATCAGGGGTGGGAGGCTACACCTTC.